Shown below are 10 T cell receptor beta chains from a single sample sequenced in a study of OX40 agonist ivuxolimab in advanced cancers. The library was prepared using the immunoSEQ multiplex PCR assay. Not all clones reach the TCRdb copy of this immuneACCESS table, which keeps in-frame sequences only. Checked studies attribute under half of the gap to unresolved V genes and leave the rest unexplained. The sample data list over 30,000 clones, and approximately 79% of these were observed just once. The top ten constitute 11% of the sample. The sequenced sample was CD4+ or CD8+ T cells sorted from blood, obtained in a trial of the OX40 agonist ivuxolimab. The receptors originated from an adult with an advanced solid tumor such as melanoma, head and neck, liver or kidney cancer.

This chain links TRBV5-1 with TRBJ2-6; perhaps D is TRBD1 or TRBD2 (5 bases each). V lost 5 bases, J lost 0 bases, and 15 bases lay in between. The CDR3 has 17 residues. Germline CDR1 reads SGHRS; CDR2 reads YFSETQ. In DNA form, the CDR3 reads TGCGCCAGCAGTTCCGGGACGGGGAACTCTGGGGCCAACGTCCTGACTTTC. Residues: CASSSGTGNSGANVLTF.

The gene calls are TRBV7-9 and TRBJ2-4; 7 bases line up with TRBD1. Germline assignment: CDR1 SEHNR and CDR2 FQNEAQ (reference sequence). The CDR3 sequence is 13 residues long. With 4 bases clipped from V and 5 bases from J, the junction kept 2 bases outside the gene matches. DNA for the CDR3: TGTGCCAGCAGCTCCGGGACAGAAAACATTCAGTACTTC. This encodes CASSSGTENIQYF.

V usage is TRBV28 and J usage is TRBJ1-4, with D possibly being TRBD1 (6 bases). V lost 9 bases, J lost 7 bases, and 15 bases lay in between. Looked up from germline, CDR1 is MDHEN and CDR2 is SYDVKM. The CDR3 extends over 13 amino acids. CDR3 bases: TGTGCCAGTCTGAACAGGGAGACTGAAAAACTGTTTTTT. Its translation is CASLNRETEKLFF.

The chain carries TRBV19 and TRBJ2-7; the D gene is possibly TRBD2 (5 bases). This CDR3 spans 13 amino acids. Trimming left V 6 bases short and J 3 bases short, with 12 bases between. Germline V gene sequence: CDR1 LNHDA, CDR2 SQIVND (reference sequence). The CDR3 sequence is CASSPGERYEQYF. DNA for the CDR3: TGTGCCAGTAGCCCCGGGGAGCGCTACGAGCAGTACTTC.

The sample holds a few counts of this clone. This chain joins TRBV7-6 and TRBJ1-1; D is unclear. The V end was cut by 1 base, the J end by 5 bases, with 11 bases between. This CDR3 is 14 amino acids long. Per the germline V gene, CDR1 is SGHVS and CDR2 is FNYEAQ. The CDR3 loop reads CASSLGYGSTEAFF. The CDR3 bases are TGTGCCAGCAGCTTAGGGTACGGCAGTACTGAAGCTTTCTTT.

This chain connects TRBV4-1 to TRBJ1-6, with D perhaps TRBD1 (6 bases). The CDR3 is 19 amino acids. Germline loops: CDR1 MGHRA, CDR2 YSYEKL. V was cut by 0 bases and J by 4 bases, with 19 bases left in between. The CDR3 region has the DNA TGCGCCAGCAGCCAAGATCCTACTGGACAGACGACTTATAATTCACCCCTCCACTTT. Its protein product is CASSQDPTGQTTYNSPLHF.

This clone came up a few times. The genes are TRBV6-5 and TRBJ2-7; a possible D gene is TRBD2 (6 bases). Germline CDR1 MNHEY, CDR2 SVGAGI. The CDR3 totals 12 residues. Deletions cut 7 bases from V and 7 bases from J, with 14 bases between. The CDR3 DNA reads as TGTGCCAGCAACCAAGAGGAGGGAGAGCAGTACTTC. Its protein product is CASNQEEGEQYF.

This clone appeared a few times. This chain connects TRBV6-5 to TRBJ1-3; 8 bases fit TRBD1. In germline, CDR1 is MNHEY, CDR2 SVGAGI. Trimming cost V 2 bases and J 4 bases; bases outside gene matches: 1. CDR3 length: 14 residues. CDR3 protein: CASSYRTGGNTIYF. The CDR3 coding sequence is TGTGCCAGCAGTTACAGGACAGGGGGAAACACCATATATTTT.

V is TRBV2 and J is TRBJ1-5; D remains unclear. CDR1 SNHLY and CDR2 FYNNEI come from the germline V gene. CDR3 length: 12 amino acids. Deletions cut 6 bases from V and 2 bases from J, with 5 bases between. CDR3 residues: CASRDRNQPQHF. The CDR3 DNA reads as TGTGCCAGCAGAGACCGCAATCAGCCCCAGCATTTT.

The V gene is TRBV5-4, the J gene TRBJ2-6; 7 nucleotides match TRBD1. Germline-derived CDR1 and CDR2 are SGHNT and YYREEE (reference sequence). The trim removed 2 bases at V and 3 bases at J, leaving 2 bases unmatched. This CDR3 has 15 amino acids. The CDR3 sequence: CASSLQGFGANVLTF. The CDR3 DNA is TGTGCCAGCAGCTTACAGGGGTTTGGGGCCAACGTCCTGACTTTC. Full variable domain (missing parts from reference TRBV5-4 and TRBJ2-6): ETGVTQSPTHLIKTRGQQVTLRCSSQSGHNTVSWYQQALGQGPQFIFQYYREEENGRGNFPPRFSGLQFPNYSSELNVNALELDDSALYLCASSLQGFGANVLTFGAGSRLTVL.